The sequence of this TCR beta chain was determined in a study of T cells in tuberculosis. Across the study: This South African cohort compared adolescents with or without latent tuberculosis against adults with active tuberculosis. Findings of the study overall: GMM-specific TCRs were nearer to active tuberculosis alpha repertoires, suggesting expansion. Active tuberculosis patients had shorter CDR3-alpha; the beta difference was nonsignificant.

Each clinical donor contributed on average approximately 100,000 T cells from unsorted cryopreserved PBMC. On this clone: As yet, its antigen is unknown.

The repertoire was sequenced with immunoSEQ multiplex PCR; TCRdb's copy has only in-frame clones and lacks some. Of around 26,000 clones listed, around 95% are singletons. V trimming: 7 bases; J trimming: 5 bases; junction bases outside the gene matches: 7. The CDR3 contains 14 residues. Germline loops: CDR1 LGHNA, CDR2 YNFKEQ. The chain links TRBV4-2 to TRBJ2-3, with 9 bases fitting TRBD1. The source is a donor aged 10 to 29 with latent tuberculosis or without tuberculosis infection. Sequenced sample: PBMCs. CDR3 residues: CASTRDREEDTQYF. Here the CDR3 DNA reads TGTGCCAGCACCCGGGACAGGGAGGAAGATACGCAGTATTTT.